This T cell receptor (beta chain) was documented in a study of shared clonotypes between healthy human individuals (dated by TCRdb to 2019 to 2021). Study-wide context: The cohort comprised a couple of women and a few men aged 18 to 49 years. Per donor, leukapheresis produced somewhere between about 0.9 and 9 billion PBMCs. Libraries were prepared and TCR repertoires were sequenced by different laboratories using diverse techniques, in order to increase sequencing depth and limit assay-specific biases. Per donor, three plates each were used for CD4 naive and CD4 memory, two for CD8 naive, and one for CD8 memory. To estimate repertoire size and how much clonotype sharing occurs between individuals, the study deeply sequenced the blood TCR repertoires of about five healthy adults. Overall study outcomes, separate from this receptor: Sampling was restricted to blood, and TCR repertoires in tissues likely differ from the TCR repertoires found in blood. Even with the large sequencing depth, rarefaction of the sorted-subset datasets indicated that sequencing was incomplete. Naive subsets generally had larger estimated clonotype richness than memory subsets. When several donors were compared, the shared fraction of clonotypes was 5% to 6.5% for naive CD4, more than 3% for naive CD8, roughly 2.5% for memory CD4, and 0.35% to 0.5% for memory CD8. Because the study included only a small number of donors, the genetic and exposure-history diversity represented was limited. Higher generation probabilities were observed for clonotypes shared by all four sorted-subset donors than for non-shared clonotypes. Based on pairwise subsampling, the degree of clonotype sharing among donors was expected to be affected by sequencing depth.

As regards this clone: The clone's antigen remains unknown. There are no base qualities to consult, and no much larger clone falls within one base.

The donors were healthy, HIV-negative adults who had no recently reported acute infections or vaccinations. Every donor was a Caucasian adult residing in Nashville, Tennessee, USA. CD4+ T cells were enriched by magnetic negative selection, after which naive cells were positively selected on CD45RA and the negative fraction was taken as the memory subset. Blood was obtained by leukapheresis, after which PBMCs were separated by Ficoll-Histopaque density gradient centrifugation and cryopreserved in liquid nitrogen vapor phase. Analytical flow cytometry was used to check the purity and quantity of each magnetically sorted T cell population. From each sorted fraction, genomic DNA was isolated and quantified by UV absorbance on a Nanodrop 2000c. TCR CDR3 regions were amplified from genomic DNA by multiplex PCR using the deep immunoSEQ assay. For each cell subset, the extracted genomic DNA was distributed evenly across all wells of several immunoSEQ 96-well plates, and each plate served as one replicate. For sorted subsets, each replicate PCR was loaded with approximately 200 ng genomic DNA, equivalent to 32,000 or so T cell genomes. Purified libraries were measured with a Qubit 3.0 fluorometer, size-checked on a Bioanalyzer 2100, and measured again with the KAPA Library Quantification kit. A separate single-read 150-cycle Illumina NextSeq 550 flow cell was used to sequence each immunoSEQ 96-well plate. The paper's processing steps were these. The immunoSEQ output contained only junctional sequences without quality scores, so filtering could not match that applied to full-length reads. To assign V/J genes and CDR3, sequences were annotated against IMGT germline references using PyIR, a Python wrapper for IgBLAST v1.9. Reads with weak V/J assignments (E-value above 1e-6), missing CDR3, stop codons, out-of-frame junctions, or ambiguous translated residues were removed. V3J clonotypes were defined by identical inferred V gene, J gene, and CDR3 amino acid sequence. To compute the percentage overlap between repertoires, the number of shared unique clonotypes was divided by the size of the smaller repertoire. Three approaches were used to assess repertoire richness: RTK rarefaction, the Chao1 estimator, and Recon v2.1 estimates of unobserved clonotypes. For all TCRbeta clonotypes obtained by the gDNA method from a handful of donors, generation probabilities were computed with OLGA. Sourced from immuneACCESS, this table was stored by TCRdb with only in-frame sequences that have V and J called. A share of the clones is absent; for the studies checked, an unresolved V gene accounts for under half, and the remainder has no known explanation. V and J calls plus clone size are reproduced from that table; the DNA served to infer D and trimming. The table for this sample lists about 2.3 million clones; about nine tenths of them were counted only once. The ten biggest clones cover around 0.4% of the sample.

The CDR3 numbers 15 residues from cysteine through phenylalanine. The read is trimmed to its CDR3 DNA, 45 bases read in frame from base 1. The germline V gene (reference sequence) specifies LNHNV as CDR1 and YYDKDF as CDR2. Relative to germline, V is 0 bases shorter and J is 3 bases shorter, with 8 bases between their ends. The sequence came from a man younger than 35 in good health. Some clones in this sample may be carry-over from other donors' samples. Sequencing was performed on naive CD4+ T cells from PBMCs. The cell subset or site label, read with the paper, signifies: CD45RA+ positively selected. The V and J genes are TRBV15 and TRBJ1-4; no D gene is confidently identified. In nucleotide form, the sequence is TGTGCCACCAGCAGAGATTTGTTGGCTAATGAAAAACTGTTTTTT. Protein translation: CATSRDLLANEKLFF. Supplemented by the reference TRBV15 and TRBJ1-4 proteins around the CDR3, the complete variable domain is DAMVIQNPRYQVTQFGKPVTLSCSQTLNHNVMYWYQQKSSQAPKLLFHYYDKDFNNEADTPDNFQSRRPNTSFCFLDIRSPGLGDTAMYLCATSRDLLANEKLFFGSGTQLSVL.